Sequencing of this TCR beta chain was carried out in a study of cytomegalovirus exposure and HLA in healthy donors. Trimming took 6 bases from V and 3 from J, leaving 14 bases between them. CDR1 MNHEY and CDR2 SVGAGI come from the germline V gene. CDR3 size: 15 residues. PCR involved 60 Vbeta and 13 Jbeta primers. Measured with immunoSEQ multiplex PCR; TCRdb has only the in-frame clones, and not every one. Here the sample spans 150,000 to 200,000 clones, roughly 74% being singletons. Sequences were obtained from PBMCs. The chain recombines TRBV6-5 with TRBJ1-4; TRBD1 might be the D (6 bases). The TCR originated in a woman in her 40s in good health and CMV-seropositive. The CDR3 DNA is TGTGCCAGCAGCCCTTCCGACAGGCCTAATGAAAAACTGTTTTTT. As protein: CASSPSDRPNEKLFF.